The present T cell receptor beta chain was sequenced within a study of spatial heterogeneity in lung cancer (dated by TCRdb to about 2019). Looking at the study overall: Beta-chain transcripts were consistently detected in greater numbers than alpha-chain transcripts, which likely reflected higher beta-chain transcript abundance. In the raw uncorrected reads, each unique combination of TCR and UMI appeared on average more than ten times. The study quantitatively compared TCR alpha and beta repertoires across multiple tumor regions, matched nontumor lung and blood in non-small cell lung cancer. Nonsynonymous mutation counts, determined by whole-exome sequencing of tumor tissue, were related to TCR repertoire features. At surgery, both alpha and beta chains were TCR-sequenced in approximately 210 tumor regions, fewer than 85 matched nontumor lung samples and some 60 PBMC samples. Study-level results and caveats: Confirming at a functional level the hypothesis that regional TCRs recognize regional mutations was considered to require additional single-cell paired TCR alpha and beta sequencing. Ubiquitous expanded tumor TCRs were found in blood more often at tumor resection than at routine follow-up.

Reading from cysteine to phenylalanine, the CDR3 counts 19 amino acids. The kept DNA is CDR3 alone, 57 bases in frame from the first base. The CDR1 and CDR2 encoded by the germline V gene are MNHNS and SASEGT. V is shortened by 4 bases, J by 10 bases, and the region joining them spans 29 bases. The time point label for this specimen denotes: sample taken at primary tumor resection. Whole RNA extracted from tumor and nontumor lung tissue, or from cryopreserved PBMC samples, was used for TCR sequencing without cell sorting. Donors were 70 or so patients with early-stage, untreated non-small cell lung cancer from the lung TRACERx cohort. Only patients with enough RNA available from two or more tumor regions were chosen for TCR sequencing. The library relied on 5' RACE. Instrument on record: NextSeq 500. In the TCR library protocol, a unique molecular identifier was attached to each TCR cDNA molecule so that PCR and sequencing errors could be corrected. The source study handled its data this way. TCR identification, UMI-based error correction and CDR3 extraction were performed with Decombinator tools. Expanded TCRs were defined as those above a frequency of 2 per 1,000, corresponding to the top 1% of the tumor frequency distribution. Each repertoire was subsampled 100 times to 5,000 TCRs, after which Renyi diversity was computed with the R vegan package. CDR3 similarity networks were built from amino acid triplet string-kernel similarity, with CDR3s being connected when pairwise similarity was above 0.82. The public reads were run again by TCRdb, first through fastp at Q25 and then through MiXCR, and only productive beta chains were kept. Identical CDR3 protein sequences are pooled into one entry, listed with their most common genes and DNA. The V and J calls shown here were made by TCRdb, not taken from the authors' results. Within this sample are 25,000 to 30,000 distinct CDR3 sequences, with more than 10% of them counted one time only. Roughly 25% of the sample lies in the top ten.

This clonotype was picked up a small number of times. Its antigen is unknown. No base-level quality is on record; no much larger clone is a single base apart. The receptor comes from a female donor with early-stage non-small cell lung cancer. This receptor chain uses TRBV6-1 and TRBJ1-6, with the D gene not clear enough to name. The specimen comprised PBMCs, sampled at surgery. The sequenced DNA is TGTGCCAGCAGTGGCAGGACGGTGGGCCCTAGTCTCGTAGGGTCACCCCTCCACTTT. This is translated as CASSGRTVGPSLVGSPLHF.